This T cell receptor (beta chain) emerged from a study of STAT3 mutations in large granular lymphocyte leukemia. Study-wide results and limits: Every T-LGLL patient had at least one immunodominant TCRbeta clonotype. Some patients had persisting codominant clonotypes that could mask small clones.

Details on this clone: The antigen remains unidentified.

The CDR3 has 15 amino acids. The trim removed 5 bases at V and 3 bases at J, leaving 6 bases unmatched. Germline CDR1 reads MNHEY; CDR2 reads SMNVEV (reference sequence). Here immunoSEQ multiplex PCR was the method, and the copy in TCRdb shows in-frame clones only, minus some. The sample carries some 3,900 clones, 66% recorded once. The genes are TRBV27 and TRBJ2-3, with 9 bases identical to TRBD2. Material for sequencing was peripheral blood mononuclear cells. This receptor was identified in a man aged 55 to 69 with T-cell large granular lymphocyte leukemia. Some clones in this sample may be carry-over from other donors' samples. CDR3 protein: CASSTGTSPTDTQYF. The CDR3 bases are TGTGCCAGCAGTACTGGGACTAGCCCAACAGATACGCAGTATTTT.